This T cell receptor beta chain was obtained from a study of post-analysis software for immune sequencing data. Findings and caveats of the study: When patients were compared with controls, about five TRBV segments were more frequent, TRBV5-6, TRBV5-1 and TRBV20-1 among them. Under F measure analysis, samples from one preparation batch co-clustered strongly.

Included in the TCR beta cDNA libraries were unique molecular identifiers. Each batch of about 0.9 to 10 million T cells produced 500,000 to 550,000 cDNA molecules. TCRdb fed the PCR reads into MiXCR, producing one record per CDR3 protein. This sample carries fewer than 600,000 distinct CDR3 sequences, under 55% of them seen once, and the ten largest clones take 9.5% to 13%. This clonotype has only a few counts. The target antigen is unknown. The CDR3 loop spans 13 amino acids. The germline V gene encodes CDR1 SQVTM and CDR2 ANQGSEA. V trimming: 6 bases; J trimming: 7 bases; junction bases outside the gene matches: 6.

The V call is TRBV29-1, the J call TRBJ2-1; 10 bases map to TRBD2. The TCR comes from a girl aged 10 to 17 with multiple sclerosis. Material for sequencing was blood. The CDR3 here is CSVPGTSVNEQFF. CDR3 DNA sequence: TGCAGCGTCCCCGGGACTAGCGTTAATGAGCAGTTCTTC.